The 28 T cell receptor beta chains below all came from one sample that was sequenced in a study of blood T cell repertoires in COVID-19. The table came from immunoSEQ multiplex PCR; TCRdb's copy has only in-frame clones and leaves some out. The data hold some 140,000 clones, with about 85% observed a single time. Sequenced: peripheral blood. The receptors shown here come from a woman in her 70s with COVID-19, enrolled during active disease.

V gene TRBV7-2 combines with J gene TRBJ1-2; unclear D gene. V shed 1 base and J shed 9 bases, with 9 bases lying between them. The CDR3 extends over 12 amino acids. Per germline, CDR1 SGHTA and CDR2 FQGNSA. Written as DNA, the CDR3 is TGTGCCAGCAGCTTAGTCTCCGACAGCTACACCTTC. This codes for CASSLVSDSYTF.

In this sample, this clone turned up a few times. The CDR3 sequence is CASSWTSGGAGETQYF. The CDR3 coding sequence is TGTGCCAGCAGCTGGACTAGCGGGGGGGCCGGGGAGACCCAGTACTTC. V and J are TRBV5-5 and TRBJ2-5, with TRBD2 matching 15 bases. Germline CDR1 is SGHKS and CDR2 is YYEKEE (reference sequence). The V gene end was trimmed by 3 bases and the J gene end by 5 bases; junction bases not matched to a gene: 5. This CDR3 has 16 amino acids.

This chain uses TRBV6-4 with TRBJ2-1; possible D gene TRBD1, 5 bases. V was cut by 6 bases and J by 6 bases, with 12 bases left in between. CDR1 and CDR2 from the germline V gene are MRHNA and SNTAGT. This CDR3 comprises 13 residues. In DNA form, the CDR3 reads TGTGCCAGCAGCCCCGGAAGGGGCAATGAGCAGTTCTTC. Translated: CASSPGRGNEQFF.

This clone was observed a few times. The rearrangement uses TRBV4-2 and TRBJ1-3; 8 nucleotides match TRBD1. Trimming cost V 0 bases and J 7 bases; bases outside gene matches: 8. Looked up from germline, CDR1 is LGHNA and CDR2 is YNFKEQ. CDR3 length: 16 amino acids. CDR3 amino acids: CASSQDRGQVLNTIYF. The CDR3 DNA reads TGTGCCAGCAGCCAAGATCGGGGACAGGTTCTTAACACCATATATTTT.

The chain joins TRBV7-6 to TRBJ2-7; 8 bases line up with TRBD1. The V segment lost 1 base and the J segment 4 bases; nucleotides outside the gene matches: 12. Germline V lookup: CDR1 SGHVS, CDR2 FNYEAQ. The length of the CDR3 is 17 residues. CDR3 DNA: TGTGCCAGCAGCTTAGGAAGCGGGCAGGGGGCTGTTTACGAGCAGTACTTC. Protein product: CASSLGSGQGAVYEQYF. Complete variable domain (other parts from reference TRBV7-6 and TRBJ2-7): GAGVSQSPRYKVTKRGQDVALRCDPISGHVSLYWYRQALGQGPEFLTYFNYEAQQDKSGLPNDRFSAERPEGSISTLTIQRTEQRDSAMYRCASSLGSGQGAVYEQYFGPGTRLTVT.

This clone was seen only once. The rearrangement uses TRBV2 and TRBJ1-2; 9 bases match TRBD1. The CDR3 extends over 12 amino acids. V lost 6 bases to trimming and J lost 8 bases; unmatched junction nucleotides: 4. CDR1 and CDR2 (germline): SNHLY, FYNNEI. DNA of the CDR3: TGTGCCAGCAGCCCCGGGACAGGGGGCTACACCTTC. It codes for CASSPGTGGYTF.

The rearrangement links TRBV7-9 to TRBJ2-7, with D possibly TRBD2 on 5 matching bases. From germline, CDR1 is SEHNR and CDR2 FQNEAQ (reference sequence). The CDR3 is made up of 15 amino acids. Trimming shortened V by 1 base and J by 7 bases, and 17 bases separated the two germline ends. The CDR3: CASSLDGTGSGEQYF. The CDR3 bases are TGTGCCAGCAGCTTAGATGGTACGGGGTCCGGTGAGCAGTACTTC. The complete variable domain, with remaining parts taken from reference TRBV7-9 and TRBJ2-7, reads DTGVSQNPRHKITKRGQNVTFRCDPISEHNRLYWYRQTLGQGPEFLTYFQNEAQLEKSRLLSDRFSAERPKGSFSTLEIQRTEQGDSAMYLCASSLDGTGSGEQYFGPGTRLTVT.

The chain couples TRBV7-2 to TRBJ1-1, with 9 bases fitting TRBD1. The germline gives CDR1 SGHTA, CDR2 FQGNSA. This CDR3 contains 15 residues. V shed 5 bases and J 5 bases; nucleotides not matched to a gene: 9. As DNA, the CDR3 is TGTGCCAGCAGCCCCCGGACAGGGGCCGGGACTGAAGCTTTCTTT. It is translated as CASSPRTGAGTEAFF. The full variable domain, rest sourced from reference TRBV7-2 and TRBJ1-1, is GAGVSQSPSNKVTEKGKDVELRCDPISGHTALYWYRQSLGQGLEFLIYFQGNSAPDKSGLPSDRFSAERTGGSVSTLTIQRTQQEDSAVYLCASSPRTGAGTEAFFGQGTRLTVV.

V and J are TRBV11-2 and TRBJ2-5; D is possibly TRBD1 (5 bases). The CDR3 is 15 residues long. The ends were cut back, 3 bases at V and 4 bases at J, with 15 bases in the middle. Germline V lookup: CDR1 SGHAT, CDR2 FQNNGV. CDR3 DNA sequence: TGTGCCAGCAGCTTGTCATCAGGGATCCGAGAGACCCAGTACTTC. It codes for CASSLSSGIRETQYF.

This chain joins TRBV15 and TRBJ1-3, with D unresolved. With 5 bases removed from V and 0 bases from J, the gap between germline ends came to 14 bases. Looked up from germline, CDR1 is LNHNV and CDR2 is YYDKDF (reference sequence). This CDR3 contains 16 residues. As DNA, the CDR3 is TGTGCCACCAGCTTCCGGCCCCCTAGCTCTGGAAACACCATATATTTT. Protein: CATSFRPPSSGNTIYF.

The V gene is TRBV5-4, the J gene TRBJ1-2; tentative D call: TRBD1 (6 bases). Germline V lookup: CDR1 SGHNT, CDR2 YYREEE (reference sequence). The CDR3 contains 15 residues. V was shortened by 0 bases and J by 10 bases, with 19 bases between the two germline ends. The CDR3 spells CASSLGGGRLIDYTF. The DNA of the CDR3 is TGTGCCAGCAGCTTGGGTGGGGGCCGCTTAATAGACTACACCTTC.

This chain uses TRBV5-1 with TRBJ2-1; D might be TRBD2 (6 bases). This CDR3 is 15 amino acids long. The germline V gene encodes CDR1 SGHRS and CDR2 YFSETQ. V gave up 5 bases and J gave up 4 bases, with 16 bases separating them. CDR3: CASRRAGTAYNEQFF. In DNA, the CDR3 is TGCGCCAGCAGGCGCGCCGGGACTGCTTACAATGAGCAGTTCTTC.

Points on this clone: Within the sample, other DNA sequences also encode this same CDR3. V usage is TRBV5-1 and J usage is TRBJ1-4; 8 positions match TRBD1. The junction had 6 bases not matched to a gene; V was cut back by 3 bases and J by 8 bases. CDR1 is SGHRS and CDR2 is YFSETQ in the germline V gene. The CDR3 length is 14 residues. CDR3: CASSSGTGGEKLFF. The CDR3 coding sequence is TGCGCCAGCAGCTCAGGGACAGGTGGGGAAAAACTGTTTTTT.

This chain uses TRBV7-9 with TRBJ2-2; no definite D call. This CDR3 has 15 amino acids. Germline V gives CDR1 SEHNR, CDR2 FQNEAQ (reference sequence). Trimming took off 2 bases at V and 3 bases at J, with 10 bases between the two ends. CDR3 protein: CASSLKLNYTGELFF. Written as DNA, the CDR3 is TGTGCCAGCAGCTTAAAGCTGAACTACACCGGGGAGCTGTTTTTT.

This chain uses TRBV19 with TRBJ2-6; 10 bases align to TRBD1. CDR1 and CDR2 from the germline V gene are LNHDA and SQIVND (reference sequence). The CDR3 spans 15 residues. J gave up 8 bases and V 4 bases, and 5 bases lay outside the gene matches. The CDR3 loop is CASSRDRGKTNVLTF. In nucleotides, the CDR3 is TGTGCCAGTAGTAGGGACAGGGGTAAGACCAACGTCCTGACTTTC.

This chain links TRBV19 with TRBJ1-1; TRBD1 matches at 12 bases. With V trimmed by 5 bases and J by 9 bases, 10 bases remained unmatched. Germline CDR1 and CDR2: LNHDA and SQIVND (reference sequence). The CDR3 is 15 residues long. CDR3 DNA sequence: TGTGCCAGTAGTGCCGGGACAGGGGGCCTCGGTCAAGCTTTCTTT. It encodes CASSAGTGGLGQAFF.

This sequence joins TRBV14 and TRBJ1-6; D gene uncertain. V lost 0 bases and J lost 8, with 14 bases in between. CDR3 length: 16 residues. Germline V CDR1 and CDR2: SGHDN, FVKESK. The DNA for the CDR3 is TGTGCCAGCAGCCAAGAAAGAGAACCTCTCTATTCACCCCTCCACTTT. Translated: CASSQEREPLYSPLHF.

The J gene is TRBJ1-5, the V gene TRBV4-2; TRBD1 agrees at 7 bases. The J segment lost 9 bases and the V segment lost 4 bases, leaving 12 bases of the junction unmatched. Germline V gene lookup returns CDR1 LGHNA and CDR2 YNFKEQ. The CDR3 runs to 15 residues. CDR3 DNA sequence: TGTGCCAGCAGCCCCGGACAGGCCGACCTGGGGCCCCAGCATTTT. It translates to CASSPGQADLGPQHF.

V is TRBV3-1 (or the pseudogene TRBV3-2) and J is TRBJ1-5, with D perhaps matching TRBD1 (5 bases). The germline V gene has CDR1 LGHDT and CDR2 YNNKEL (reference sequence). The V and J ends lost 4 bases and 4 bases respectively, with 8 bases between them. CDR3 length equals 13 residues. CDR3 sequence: CASSRGQNQPQHF. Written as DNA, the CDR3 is TGTGCCAGCAGCCGTGGACAAAATCAGCCCCAGCATTTT.

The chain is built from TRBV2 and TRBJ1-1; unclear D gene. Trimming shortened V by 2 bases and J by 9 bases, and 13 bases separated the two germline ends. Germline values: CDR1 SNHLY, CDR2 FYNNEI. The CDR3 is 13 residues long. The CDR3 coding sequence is TGTGCCAGCAGTGAACGGGAGGAAGGGAAAGCTTTCTTT. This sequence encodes CASSEREEGKAFF.

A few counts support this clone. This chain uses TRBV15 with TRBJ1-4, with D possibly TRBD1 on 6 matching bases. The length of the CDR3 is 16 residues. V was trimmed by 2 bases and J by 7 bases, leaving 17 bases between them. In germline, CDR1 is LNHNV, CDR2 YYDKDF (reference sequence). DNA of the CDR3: TGTGCCACCAGCAGACTCGAGATGGGGGCGAGTGAAAAACTGTTTTTT. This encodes CATSRLEMGASEKLFF.

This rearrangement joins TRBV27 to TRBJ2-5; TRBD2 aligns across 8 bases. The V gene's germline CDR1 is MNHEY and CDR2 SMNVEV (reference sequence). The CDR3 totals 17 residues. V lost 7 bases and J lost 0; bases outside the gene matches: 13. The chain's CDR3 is CASTSLGVAGYQETQYF. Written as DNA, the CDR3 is TGTGCCAGCACCTCACTCGGGGTAGCGGGGTACCAAGAGACCCAGTACTTC.

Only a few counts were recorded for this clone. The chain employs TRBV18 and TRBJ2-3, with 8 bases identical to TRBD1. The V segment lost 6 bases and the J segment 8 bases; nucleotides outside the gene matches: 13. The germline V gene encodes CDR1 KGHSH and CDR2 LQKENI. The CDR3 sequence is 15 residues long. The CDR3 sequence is CASSQGASGGSTQYF. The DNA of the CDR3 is TGTGCCAGCTCCCAGGGGGCCAGCGGCGGCAGTACGCAGTATTTT. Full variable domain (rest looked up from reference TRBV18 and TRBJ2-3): NAGVMQNPRHLVRRRGQEARLRCSPMKGHSHVYWYRQLPEEGLKFMVYLQKENIIDESGMPKERFSAEFPKEGPSILRIQQVVRGDSAAYFCASSQGASGGSTQYFGPGTRLTVL.

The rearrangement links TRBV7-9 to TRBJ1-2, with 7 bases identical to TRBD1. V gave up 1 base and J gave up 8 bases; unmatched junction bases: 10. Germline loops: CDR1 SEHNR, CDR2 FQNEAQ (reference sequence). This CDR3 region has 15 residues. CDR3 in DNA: TGTGCCAGCAGCTTAGGAAGCCACAGGGGAGGAGGCTACACCTTC. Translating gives CASSLGSHRGGGYTF.

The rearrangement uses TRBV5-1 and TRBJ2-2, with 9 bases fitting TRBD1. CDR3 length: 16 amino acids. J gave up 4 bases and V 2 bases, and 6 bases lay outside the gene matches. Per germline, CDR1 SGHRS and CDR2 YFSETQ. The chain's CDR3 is CASSFDGTGRTGELFF. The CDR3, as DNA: TGCGCCAGCAGCTTTGATGGGACAGGGCGCACCGGGGAGCTGTTTTTT. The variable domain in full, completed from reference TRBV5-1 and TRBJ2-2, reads KAGVTQTPRYLIKTRGQQVTLSCSPISGHRSVSWYQQTPGQGLQFLFEYFSETQRNKGNFPGRFSGRQFSNSRSEMNVSTLELGDSALYLCASSFDGTGRTGELFFGEGSRLTVL.

Here the CDR3 reads CASSIVSGGRGGETQYF. The CDR3 DNA is TGTGCCAGTAGTATAGTTAGCGGGGGCCGTGGAGGGGAGACCCAGTACTTC. V gene TRBV19 combines with J gene TRBJ2-5; 9 nucleotides agree with TRBD2. CDR1 and CDR2 (germline): LNHDA, SQIVND (reference sequence). Trimming at V came to 1 base and at J to 5 bases, leaving 11 bases not matched to a gene. The CDR3 contains 17 residues.

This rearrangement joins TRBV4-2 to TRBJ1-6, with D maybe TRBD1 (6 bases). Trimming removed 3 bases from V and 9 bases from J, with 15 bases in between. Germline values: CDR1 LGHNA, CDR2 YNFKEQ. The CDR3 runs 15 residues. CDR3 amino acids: CASSQGGAGSSPLHF. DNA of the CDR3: TGTGCCAGCAGCCAGGGGGGGGCAGGGAGTTCACCCCTCCACTTT.

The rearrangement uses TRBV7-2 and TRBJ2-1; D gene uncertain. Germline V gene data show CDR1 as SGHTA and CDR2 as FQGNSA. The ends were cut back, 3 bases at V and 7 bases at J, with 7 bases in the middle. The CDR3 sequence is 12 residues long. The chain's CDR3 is CASSLEWNEQFF. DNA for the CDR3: TGTGCCAGCAGCTTGGAGTGGAATGAGCAGTTCTTC.